Described below is a single TCR beta chain sequence and its context. The antigen it binds to is not known. Within one base of it there is no much larger clone, and no base qualities were kept. This sample was taken from a study of shared clonotypes between healthy human individuals (dated by TCRdb to the early 2020s). Concerning the study at large: A few men and a couple of women, aged 18 to 49 years, made up the cohort. For each donor, three plates each were used for CD4 naive and CD4 memory, two plates were used for CD8 naive, and one plate was used for CD8 memory. To estimate repertoire size and how much clonotypes are shared between individuals, the study performed deep sequencing of blood TCR repertoires from 4 to 6 healthy adults. Different laboratories and diverse techniques were used to prepare libraries and sequence TCR repertoires, to increase sequencing depth and limit assay-specific biases. Leukapheresis yielded between about 0.85 and 10 billion PBMCs per donor. Overall results and qualifications from the work: Compared with non-shared clonotypes, the clonotypes found in all four sorted-subset donors had higher generation probabilities. Because the study included only a small number of donors, the genetic and exposure-history diversity represented was limited. Pairwise subsampling led to the expectation that sequencing depth would affect the degree of clonotype sharing among donors. Even with the large sequencing depth, rarefaction of the sorted-subset datasets indicated that sequencing was incomplete. Naive subsets generally had larger estimated clonotype richness than memory subsets did. Sampling was restricted to blood, and TCR repertoires in tissue are likely to differ from TCR repertoires in blood. Around 5.4% of naive CD4, 3.5% of naive CD8, roughly 2.5% of memory CD4, and approximately 0.4% of memory CD8 clonotypes were shared across several donors.

TCR CDR3 regions were amplified from genomic DNA by multiplex PCR using the deep immunoSEQ assay. For each cell subset, the extracted genomic DNA was distributed evenly across all wells of several immunoSEQ 96-well plates, and each plate served as one replicate. For sorted subsets, roughly 190 ng of genomic DNA, equivalent to about 30,000 T cell genomes, went into each replicate PCR. The purified libraries were quantified using a Qubit 3.0 fluorometer, sized with a Bioanalyzer 2100, and then quantified again using the KAPA Library Quantification kit. Every immunoSEQ 96-well plate was sequenced on a dedicated single-read 150-cycle Illumina NextSeq 550 flow cell. The source study handled its data this way. Because the immunoSEQ output included only junctional sequences and no quality scores, the filtering could not be the same as the filtering used for full-length reads. Sequences were annotated with PyIR, a Python wrapper for IgBLAST v1.9, and V/J genes and CDR3 were assigned using IMGT germline references. Reads with weak V/J assignments (E-value above 1e-6), missing CDR3, stop codons, out-of-frame junctions, or ambiguous translated residues were removed. A V3J clonotype was defined by an identical inferred V gene, J gene, and CDR3 amino acid sequence. Percentage overlap between repertoires was calculated by dividing the number of shared unique clonotypes by the size of the smaller repertoire. RTK rarefaction, the Chao1 estimator, and Recon v2.1 estimates of unobserved clonotypes were used to assess repertoire richness. Generation probabilities for all TCRbeta clonotypes obtained by the gDNA method from a handful of donors were computed using OLGA. TCRdb carries this immuneACCESS record with in-frame sequences only. Its versions omit some clonotypes, under half of them owing to an unresolved V gene in the studies checked, with the rest unexplained. D and trimming come from the DNA, and the V and J calls and clone size come from that table. The table for this sample lists just over 2,000,000 clones; about 95% of them were counted only once. The top ten clonotypes cover 0.1% to 0.15% of the sample.

V has 4 bases trimmed and J has 6 bases trimmed; junction bases matching no gene number 5. CDR1 is given as MNHNY and CDR2 as SVGAGI, both from the germline V gene (reference sequence). The CDR3 starts with the cysteine, ends with the phenylalanine, and has 14 residues. Left in the record is the CDR3 DNA by itself, 42 bases read in frame from the first base. The donors were healthy, HIV-negative adults with no recently reported acute infections or vaccinations. Every donor was a Caucasian adult residing in Nashville, Tennessee, USA. CD4+ T cells were enriched by magnetic negative selection, after which naive cells were positively selected on CD45RA and the negative fraction was taken as the memory subset. Blood was collected by leukapheresis, and PBMCs were isolated by Ficoll-Histopaque density gradient centrifugation and then cryopreserved in liquid nitrogen vapor phase. Purity and quantity of every magnetically sorted T cell population were checked by analytical flow cytometry. Each sorted fraction had its genomic DNA isolated and then quantified by UV absorbance on a Nanodrop 2000c.

The rearranged segments are TRBV6-6 and TRBJ1-5; TRBD1 fits 8 bases in the junction. The receptor was derived from a man younger than 35 in good health. Source material: naive CD4+ T cells sorted from blood. In light of the paper, this sample's cell subset or site label describes: CD45RA+ positively selected. The CDR3 region: CASSSDRAPQPQHF. The bases are TGTGCCAGCAGTTCGGACAGGGCACCTCAGCCCCAGCATTTT.